These 3 T cell receptor beta chains share one sample of origin, sequenced in a study of T cells in localized non-small cell lung cancer (dated by TCRdb to between 2020 and 2021). Library preparation employed the immunoSEQ multiplex PCR assay. This is the immuneACCESS table as TCRdb keeps it, with only in-frame sequences that have V and J called. A part of the clones is gone; compared with another copy, unresolved V genes explain less than half, and the rest is unexplained. The sample table shows roughly 1,700 clones, and roughly 24% are seen once. The ten largest clonotypes hold 9.5% to 10% of the sample. This material consisted of lung tumor tissue, taken before any cancer treatment. The receptors shown here come from an older male donor with stage II squamous cell lung carcinoma.

This chain links TRBV29-1 with TRBJ2-1, with TRBD2 identical over 12 bases. The V gene end was trimmed by 1 base and the J gene end by 14 bases; junction bases not matched to a gene: 6. The CDR3 contains 13 residues. Per the germline V gene, CDR1 is SQVTM and CDR2 is ANQGSEA. CDR3 nucleotide sequence: TGCAGCGTTGAAGTGTCTAGCGGGAGGGCCGAGTTCTTC. Translating it yields CSVEVSSGRAEFF.

The V call is TRBV11-3, the J call TRBJ1-2; possibly TRBD1 for D (6 bases). Germline V gives CDR1 SGHNT, CDR2 YENEEA. The CDR3 loop spans 14 amino acids. V lost 6 bases to trimming and J lost 6 bases, with 17 bases between them. The CDR3 sequence is CASRGGDRLNGYTF. CDR3 DNA sequence: TGTGCCAGCAGAGGTGGAGACAGGTTAAATGGCTACACCTTC.

This clone is termed medium-sized (0.01 to 0.1%). V is TRBV11-3 and J is TRBJ2-3; D may be TRBD1 (5 bases). Germline CDR1 is SGHNT and CDR2 is YENEEA. Between the trimmed V and J ends, which lost 6 bases and 2 bases, there was a span of 18 bases. This CDR3 spans 16 amino acids. CDR3 in amino acids: CASSTGVDSSTDTQYF. The CDR3 region has the DNA TGTGCCAGCAGTACTGGGGTTGACAGCTCCACAGATACGCAGTATTTT.